These 3 T cell receptor beta chains share one sample of origin, sequenced in a study of cytotoxic CD8 clonotypes in ibrutinib-treated CLL. The protocol was immunoSEQ multiplex PCR, while the TCRdb copy is restricted to in-frame clones and leaves out a portion. Among approximately 25,000 clones listed, more than 65% were seen once. Source: PBMCs, taken after 12 months of ibrutinib treatment. These receptors originate from a human donor with chronic lymphocytic leukemia.

This clone has just a few counts. V usage is TRBV11-1 and J usage is TRBJ1-2; no reliable D call. The CDR3 loop spans 13 amino acids. Deletions cut 1 base from V and 10 bases from J, with 13 bases between. In germline, CDR1 is SGHAT, CDR2 FQDESV (reference sequence). CDR3 amino acids: CASSLGSRGDYTF. The CDR3 nucleotides are TGTGCCAGCAGCTTAGGGTCTCGTGGTGACTACACCTTC.

This clone was counted only a few times. The chain links TRBV11-2 to TRBJ1-2; D uncertain. This CDR3 comprises 14 residues. Germline lookup yields CDR1 SGHAT and CDR2 FQNNGV. Trimming cost V 1 base and J 8 bases, with 14 bases left between them. The CDR3 coding sequence is TGTGCCAGCAGCTTAGGTGCTACAAGGTCCGGCTACACCTTC. Its protein is CASSLGATRSGYTF.

This chain connects TRBV5-3 to TRBJ1-1; 7 bases align to TRBD1. TRBV5-3 is given ORF status, its function remaining uncertain. V gave up 4 bases and J gave up 4 bases; unmatched junction bases: 7. The CDR3 has 14 amino acids. The DNA for the CDR3 is TGTGCCAGAAGCGATACAGGGGAGCGCACTGAAGCTTTCTTT. Protein product: CARSDTGERTEAFF.